This T cell receptor (beta chain) was observed in a study of T-cell reconstitution after alpha-beta-depleted transplantation in children. Comments on this clonotype: Its matching antigen is unknown.

Study results and caveats: Counts and diversity of T cells one year after transplant came mostly from newly produced T cells.

The CDR3 consists of 14 residues. V shed 10 bases and J 9 bases; nucleotides not matched to a gene: 11. Per the germline V gene, CDR1 is MNHNS and CDR2 is SASEGT. Unique molecular identifiers featured in how the TCRbeta library was prepared. TCRdb reprocessed the PCR reads with MiXCR, giving one entry per CDR3 protein. The profile shows around 490,000 distinct CDR3 sequences, more than 9.5% of them singletons. This TCR came from a female patient under 10 years old who had a stem cell transplant for aplastic anemia, so the T cells may come from the graft donor. This chain joins TRBV6-1 and TRBJ2-1; TRBD2 matches 11 bases. The material sequenced was PBMCs, mostly from graft donor cells, taken 180 days after TCRalphabeta/CD19-depleted stem cell transplant. In DNA form, the CDR3 reads TGTGCCACCCAGGTAGCGGGAGGGGGTGGTGAGCAGTTCTTC. Its translation is CATQVAGGGGEQFF.